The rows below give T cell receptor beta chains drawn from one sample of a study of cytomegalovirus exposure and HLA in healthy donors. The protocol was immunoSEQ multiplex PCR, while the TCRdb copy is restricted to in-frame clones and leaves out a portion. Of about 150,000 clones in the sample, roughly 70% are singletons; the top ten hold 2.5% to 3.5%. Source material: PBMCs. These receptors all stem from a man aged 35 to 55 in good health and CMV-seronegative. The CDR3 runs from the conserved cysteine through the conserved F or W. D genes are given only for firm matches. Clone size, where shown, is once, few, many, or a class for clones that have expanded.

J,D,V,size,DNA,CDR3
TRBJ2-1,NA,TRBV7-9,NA,TGTGCCAGCAGCTTAGGGGGAGATGAGCAGTTCTTC,CASSLGGDEQFF
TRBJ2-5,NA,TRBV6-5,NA,TGTGCCAGCAGTAAACTCTCAGGGGGGCAAGAGACCCAGTACTTC,CASSKLSGGQETQYF
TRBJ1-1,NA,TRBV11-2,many,TGTGCCAGCAGCTTAGGCCCCATAGTGACTGAAGCTTTCTTT,CASSLGPIVTEAFF
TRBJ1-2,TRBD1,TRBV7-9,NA,TGTGCCAGCAGCATAGGACAGGTCTATGGCTACACCTTC,CASSIGQVYGYTF
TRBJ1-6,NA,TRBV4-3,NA,TGCGCCAGCAGCCAAGATAGGTGGGAGACCCTCCACTTT,CASSQDRWETLHF
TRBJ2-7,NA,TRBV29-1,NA,TGCAGCGGAAAGACAGGAAGCTCCTACGAGCAGTACTTC,CSGKTGSSYEQYF
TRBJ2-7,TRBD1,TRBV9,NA,TGTGCCAGCAGCGCCTCCGGGACAGGGGGCTACGAGCAGTACTTC,CASSASGTGGYEQYF
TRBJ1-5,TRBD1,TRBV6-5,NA,TGTGCCAGCAGCTACGGGACAGGGCGCAATCAGCCCCAGCATTTT,CASSYGTGRNQPQHF
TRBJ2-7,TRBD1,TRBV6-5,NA,TGTGCCAGCAGTTACTCCAGGACAGGGGTTTACGAGCAGTACTTC,CASSYSRTGVYEQYF
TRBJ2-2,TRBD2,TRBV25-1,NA,TGTGCCAGCAGGGGACTAGCGGGAGCCTTGAACACCGGGGAGCTGTTTTTT,CASRGLAGALNTGELFF
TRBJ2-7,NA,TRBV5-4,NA,TGTGCCAGCAGCTTAAAGGGGGGGGACTACGAGCAGTACTTC,CASSLKGGDYEQYF
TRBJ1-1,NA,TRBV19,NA,TGTGCCAGTAGTATAGATTCCGTTAACACTGAAGCTTTCTTT,CASSIDSVNTEAFF
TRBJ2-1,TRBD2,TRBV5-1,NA,TGCGCCAGCAGCTTACTAGCGGGAGTTGACTATGAGCAGTTCTTC,CASSLLAGVDYEQFF
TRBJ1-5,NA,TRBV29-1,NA,TGCAGCGTTGCGGGGGGCAGGGCTCAGCCCCAGCATTTT,CSVAGGRAQPQHF
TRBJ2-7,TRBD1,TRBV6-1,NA,TGTGCCGGTTCCCCGGGACAGGGTTTTTCCTACGAGCAGTACTTC,CAGSPGQGFSYEQYF
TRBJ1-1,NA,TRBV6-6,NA,TGTGCCAGCAGTTACCGGGAGTCTGAAGCTTTCTTT,CASSYRESEAFF
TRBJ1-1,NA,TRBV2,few,TGTGCCAGCAGTGAACAGAACACTGAAGCTTTCTTT,CASSEQNTEAFF
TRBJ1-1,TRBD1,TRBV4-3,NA,TGCGCCAGCAGCCAAGAGATTGGGACAGAGAACACTGAAGCTTTCTTT,CASSQEIGTENTEAFF
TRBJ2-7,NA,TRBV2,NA,TGTGCCAGCAGGGGCAGTCCCTACGAGCAGTACTTC,CASRGSPYEQYF
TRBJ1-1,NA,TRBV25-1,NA,TGTGCCAGCAGTGACCTTCACAGCCGATCTGAAGCTTTCTTT,CASSDLHSRSEAFF
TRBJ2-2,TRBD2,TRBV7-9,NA,TGTGCCAGCAGCCGCCCCGGGGGGTCCACCGGGGAGCTGTTTTTT,CASSRPGGSTGELFF
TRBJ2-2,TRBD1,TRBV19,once,TGTGCCAGTACCCAGACAGGGGGCGGAACCGGGGAGCTGTTTTTT,CASTQTGGGTGELFF
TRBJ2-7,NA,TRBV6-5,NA,TGTGCCAGCAGTTTCCGGCCTGGGGCAGCCACCTACGAGCAGTACTTC,CASSFRPGAATYEQYF
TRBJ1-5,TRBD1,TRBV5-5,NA,TGTGCCAGCAGCCTGACCTCGGGACAGGGCCATCAGCCCCAGCATTTT,CASSLTSGQGHQPQHF
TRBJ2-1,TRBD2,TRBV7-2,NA,TGTGCCAGCAGCTTAGGAGCGGGAGAGTACAATGAGCAGTTCTTC,CASSLGAGEYNEQFF
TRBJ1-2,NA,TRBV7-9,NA,TGTGCCAGCAGCTTACTCCCCAATGGCGAGGGAGGCTACACCTTC,CASSLLPNGEGGYTF
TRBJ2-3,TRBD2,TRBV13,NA,TGTGCCAGCAGCCCGGGACTAGCGGGTGGCTCAGGGAGCACAGATACGCAGTATTTT,CASSPGLAGGSGSTDTQYF
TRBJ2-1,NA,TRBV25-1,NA,TGTGCCAGCAGTCCCCCGGGTCGCGATGAGCAGTTCTTC,CASSPPGRDEQFF
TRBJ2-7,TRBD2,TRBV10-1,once,TGCGCCAGCAGTGAGTCCCCTCTTAGCGGGAGGGGTGGGTCCTACGAGCAGTACTTC,CASSESPLSGRGGSYEQYF
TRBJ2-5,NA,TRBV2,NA,TGTGCCAGCAGTGATGGGCAGTTCGAGGAGACCCAGTACTTC,CASSDGQFEETQYF
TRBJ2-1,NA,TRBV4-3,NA,TGCGCCAGCAGCCAAGATGATACGGGATACAATGAGCAGTTCTTC,CASSQDDTGYNEQFF
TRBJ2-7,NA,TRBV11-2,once,TGTGCCAGCAGCCCCTGGGACCTGGAGGGGAGCTCCTACGAGCAGTACTTC,CASSPWDLEGSSYEQYF
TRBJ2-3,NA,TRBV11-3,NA,TGTGCCAGCAGCTTCGGGGCAGATACGCAGTATTTT,CASSFGADTQYF
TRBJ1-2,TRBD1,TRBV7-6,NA,TGTGCCAGCAGCTTAGCAGGGGGCGCTGGCTACACCTTC,CASSLAGGAGYTF
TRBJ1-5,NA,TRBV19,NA,TGTGCCAGTAGTATAGATTCGGGTTTGTTGGATCAGCCCCAGCATTTT,CASSIDSGLLDQPQHF
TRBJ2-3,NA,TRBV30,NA,TGTGCCTGGAGGGTACAGGGCGCAGATACGCAGTATTTT,CAWRVQGADTQYF
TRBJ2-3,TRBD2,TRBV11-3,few,TGTGCCAGCAGCCCGTGGGGACTAAGGCCAGATACGCAGTATTTT,CASSPWGLRPDTQYF
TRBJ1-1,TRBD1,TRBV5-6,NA,TGTGCCAGCAGCAACAGGGGGCACCTGAACACTGAAGCTTTCTTT,CASSNRGHLNTEAFF
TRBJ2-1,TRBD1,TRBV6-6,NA,TGTGCCAGCAGAGGGGGGACAGGGGCAGTTTTTCCGGGTCAGTTCTTC,CASRGGTGAVFPGQFF
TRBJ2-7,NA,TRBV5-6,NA,TGTGCCAGCAGCTTGGGTAACAGGGCGAACGAGCAGTACTTC,CASSLGNRANEQYF
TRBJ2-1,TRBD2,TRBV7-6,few,TGTGCCAGCAGCTTACTATACCGACTAGCGGGGTCGTACAATGAGCAGTTCTTC,CASSLLYRLAGSYNEQFF
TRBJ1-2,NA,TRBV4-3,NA,TGCGCCAGCAGCCAAGATCTACAGAACTATGGCTACACCTTC,CASSQDLQNYGYTF
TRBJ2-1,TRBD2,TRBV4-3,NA,TGCGCCAGCAGCCAAGGGCCTACTAGCGGGAGTAGTTATGAGCAGTTCTTC,CASSQGPTSGSSYEQFF
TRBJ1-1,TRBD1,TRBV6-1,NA,TGTGCCAGCAGTGAAGCTGAAGGGGGCTTAGGCCGCCTTTTCTTT,CASSEAEGGLGRLFF
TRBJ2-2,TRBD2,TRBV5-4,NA,TGTGCCAGCAGCTGGGGACTAAGAAGCACCGGGGAGCTGTTTTTT,CASSWGLRSTGELFF
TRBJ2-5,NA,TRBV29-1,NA,TGCAGCGTCGCCGGGGATCTGGGGGGAGAGACCCAGTACTTC,CSVAGDLGGETQYF
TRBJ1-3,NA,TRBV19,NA,TGTGCCAGTGGGGACTTCTCTGGAAACACCATATATTTT,CASGDFSGNTIYF
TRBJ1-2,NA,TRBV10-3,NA,TGTGCCATCAGTGGGGGACATCGGGGAGCTAACTATGGCTACACCTTC,CAISGGHRGANYGYTF
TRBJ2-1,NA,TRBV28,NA,TGTGCCAGCAGTTCCGTAACCGCCGGGGTGTTCTTC,CASSSVTAGVFF
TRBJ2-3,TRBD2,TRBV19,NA,TGTGCCAGTAGTCCGAGGACTAGCGGACTTAGCACAGATACGCAGTATTTT,CASSPRTSGLSTDTQYF
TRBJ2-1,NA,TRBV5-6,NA,TGTGCCAGCAGCTTGGCCGGCTACAGAGAGCAGTTCTTC,CASSLAGYREQFF
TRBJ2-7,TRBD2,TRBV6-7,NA,TGTGCCAGCAAAGACCGGCGTTCGGCGGGAGGGTCCTCAGGCCCTAGGCAGTACTTC,CASKDRRSAGGSSGPRQYF
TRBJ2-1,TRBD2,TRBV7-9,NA,TGTGCCAGCAGCCCCAAGGGAAGCGGGATATTTAACAATGAGCAGTTCTTC,CASSPKGSGIFNNEQFF
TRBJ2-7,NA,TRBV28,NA,TGTGCCACCACCCTGGGGCTCGCCTACGAGCAGTACTTC,CATTLGLAYEQYF
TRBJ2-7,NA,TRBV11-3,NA,TGTGCCAGCAGCTTAGGGGGGGGCGTAAACTCCTACGAGCAGTACTTC,CASSLGGGVNSYEQYF
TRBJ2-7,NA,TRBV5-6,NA,TGTGCCAGCAGCTTGACATTATACGAGCAGTACTTC,CASSLTLYEQYF